The 21 T cell receptor beta chains below all came from one sample that was sequenced in a study of spatial heterogeneity in lung cancer. TCRdb recomputed calls from the 5' RACE reads with MiXCR, one row per CDR3 protein. The repertoire has fewer than 20,000 distinct CDR3 sequences, under 20% of them found once; the top ten carry about 14%. Time point reported: sample taken at primary tumor resection. Tumor, nontumor lung or frozen PBMC supplied whole RNA that was sequenced unsorted. The sample in question was PBMCs, obtained at surgery. The receptors here all came from a male donor with early-stage non-small cell lung cancer.

This clonotype was picked up a small number of times. This chain uses TRBV7-6 with TRBJ2-5; the D gene is possibly TRBD1 (5 bases). The V gene's germline CDR1 is SGHVS and CDR2 FNYEAQ. V was trimmed by 1 base and J by 2 bases, leaving 11 bases between them. This CDR3 contains 15 residues. The CDR3 coding sequence is TGTGCCAGCAGCTTAGGCTACAGGTTACAAGAGACCCAGTACTTC. This encodes CASSLGYRLQETQYF. Full variable domain (remainder filled in from reference TRBV7-6 and TRBJ2-5): GAGVSQSPRYKVTKRGQDVALRCDPISGHVSLYWYRQALGQGPEFLTYFNYEAQQDKSGLPNDRFSAERPEGSISTLTIQRTEQRDSAMYRCASSLGYRLQETQYFGPGTRLLVL.

There are many counts of this clonotype. The chain uses TRBV19 and TRBJ2-7; D unclear. This CDR3 contains 10 residues. Per the germline V gene, CDR1 is LNHDA and CDR2 is SQIVND (reference sequence). Trimming took 8 bases from V and 6 from J, leaving 8 bases between them. The CDR3 spells CASGHVEQYF. The CDR3 DNA sequence: TGTGCCAGTGGTCACGTCGAGCAGTACTTC.

This clonotype is labeled medium-sized (0.01 to 0.1%). The chain links TRBV3-1 to TRBJ2-1; D may be TRBD2 (6 bases). Trimming took 1 base from V and 7 from J, leaving 14 bases between them. CDR1 and CDR2 (germline): LGHDT, YNNKEL (reference sequence). This CDR3 has 15 amino acids. CDR3 DNA sequence: TGTGCCAGCAGCCAAGGTAGCGGACCACGTAATGAGCAGTTCTTC. This gives the protein CASSQGSGPRNEQFF.

This clonotype was counted many times. The chain joins TRBV13 to TRBJ2-3; D ambiguous. CDR3 size: 16 residues. CDR1 is PRHDT and CDR2 is FYEKMQ in the germline V gene (reference sequence). Trimming pared 3 bases from V and 2 bases from J, leaving 15 bases between. This chain's CDR3 is CASSLGSAGPTDTQYF. In DNA form, the CDR3 reads TGTGCCAGCAGCTTGGGGTCCGCCGGGCCCACAGATACGCAGTATTTT.

This clonotype was detected ten times or more. The rearrangement joins TRBV7-9 to TRBJ2-7; D unclear. Per germline, CDR1 SEHNR and CDR2 FQNEAQ (reference sequence). The CDR3 runs to 13 residues. V was cut by 0 bases and J by 5 bases, with 8 bases left in between. The CDR3 is CASSLAIGHEQYF. The CDR3 DNA reads TGTGCCAGCAGCTTAGCGATCGGCCACGAGCAGTACTTC.

This clonotype was seen many times. The V and J genes are TRBV12-3 or TRBV12-4 and TRBJ2-5; 7 positions agree with TRBD2. After removal of 0 bases from V and 5 bases from J, the junction contained 3 bases not matched to a gene. This CDR3 contains 14 residues. The DNA for the CDR3 is TGTGCCAGCAGTTTAGCCGGGACTATGGAGACCCAGTACTTC. Translation: CASSLAGTMETQYF.

CDR3 DNA sequence: TGCGCCAGCGGAGGACAGGCGAACACCGGGGAGCTGTTTTTT. Translation: CASGGQANTGELFF. The chain has TRBV5-1 and TRBJ2-2; TRBD1 matches at 7 bases. The V segment lost 7 bases and the J segment 0 bases; nucleotides outside the gene matches: 3. There are 14 residues in the CDR3. Germline CDR1 and CDR2: SGHRS and YFSETQ. The full variable domain, with the rest looked up from reference TRBV5-1 and TRBJ2-2, is KAGVTQTPRYLIKTRGQQVTLSCSPISGHRSVSWYQQTPGQGLQFLFEYFSETQRNKGNFPGRFSGRQFSNSRSEMNVSTLELGDSALYLCASGGQANTGELFFGEGSRLTVL.

The chain carries TRBV7-2 and TRBJ1-4; TRBD1 is a possible D gene (6 bases). This CDR3 comprises 15 residues. CDR1 SGHTA and CDR2 FQGNSA come from the germline V gene. Deletions cut 3 bases from V and 3 bases from J, with 11 bases between. CDR3 protein: CASSFYRDANEKLFF. The CDR3 DNA follows: TGTGCCAGCAGCTTTTACAGGGATGCTAATGAAAAACTGTTTTTT.

This clonotype is judged medium-sized (0.01 to 0.1%). The chain joins TRBV28 to TRBJ1-2, with D hard to call. Trimming removed 6 bases at V and 8 bases at J, with 13 bases between. Germline V gene sequence: CDR1 MDHEN, CDR2 SYDVKM. The CDR3 has 12 amino acids. The CDR3 DNA reads TGTGCCAGCAGGCCTCAGTCACGGGGCTACACCTTC. Residues: CASRPQSRGYTF.

By share of the sample, this clonotype is medium-sized. The CDR3 loop is CASSQDGKNTIYF. CDR3 bases: TGTGCCAGCAGCCAAGATGGGAAAAACACCATATATTTT. The V call is TRBV4-2, the J call TRBJ1-3; no clear D. Germline loops: CDR1 LGHNA, CDR2 YNFKEQ. This CDR3 region has 13 residues. Deletions cut 0 bases from V and 6 bases from J, with 6 bases between.

This sequence joins TRBV27 and TRBJ2-7; TRBD1 might be the D (6 bases). This CDR3 spans 12 amino acids. Germline CDR1 is MNHEY and CDR2 is SMNVEV (reference sequence). Trimming stripped 5 bases from V and 5 bases from J, with 10 bases between. CDR3 amino acids: CASSTGFHEQYF. The CDR3 DNA reads TGTGCCAGCAGTACAGGGTTCCACGAGCAGTACTTC.

This clonotype was observed a few times. This chain links TRBV7-9 with TRBJ1-5; D is possibly TRBD1 (5 bases). CDR1 is SEHNR, CDR2 FQNEAQ, per germline (reference sequence). V lost 5 bases and J 5 bases, leaving 13 bases between the germline ends. The CDR3 totals 14 residues. The CDR3 spells CASSPEGWDQPQHF. The CDR3 nucleotides are TGTGCCAGCAGCCCCGAGGGGTGGGATCAGCCCCAGCATTTT.

This clonotype has ten or more counts. V usage is TRBV6-1 and J usage is TRBJ1-5, with no clear D. V dropped 7 bases and J dropped 4 bases, with 20 bases sitting between them. There are 16 residues in the CDR3. Germline CDR1 reads MNHNS; CDR2 reads SASEGT. CDR3 residues: CASKEPGAPSNQPQHF. CDR3 nucleotide sequence: TGTGCCAGCAAAGAACCAGGCGCTCCTTCGAATCAGCCCCAGCATTTT.

This clonotype was recorded a few times. The rearrangement joins TRBV30 to TRBJ2-3; 10 bases are shared with TRBD2. This CDR3 has 14 amino acids. Germline V gene sequence: CDR1 GTSNPN, CDR2 SVGIG (reference sequence). V shed 2 bases, J shed 1 base, and the junction held 0 bases outside the gene matches. CDR3 DNA sequence: TGTGCCTGGAGTCTAGCGGGGGGCACAGATACGCAGTATTTT. It is translated as CAWSLAGGTDTQYF.

This clonotype was counted only a few times. The chain recombines TRBV12-2 with TRBJ2-7; the table's D gene call, TRBD1, was not cross checked with the DNA. TRBV12-2 is a listed pseudogene. The CDR3 contains 17 residues. The CDR3 reads CASRLQWEFRGFYEQYF. The DNA for the CDR3 is TGTGCAAGTCGCCTCCAATGGGAGTTCAGGGGATTCTACGAGCAGTACTTC.

V gene TRBV12-3 or TRBV12-4 combines with J gene TRBJ2-3, with 7 bases fitting TRBD1. The CDR3 covers 14 residues. V lost 6 bases and J lost 2; bases outside the gene matches: 5. CDR3 sequence: CASSRDSFTDTQYF. CDR3 bases: TGTGCCAGCAGCCGGGACAGCTTCACAGATACGCAGTATTTT.

The rearrangement links TRBV7-3 to TRBJ2-3; 9 bases are a match to TRBD1. From germline, CDR1 is SGHTA and CDR2 FQGTGA. The CDR3 has 16 amino acids. V trimming: 0 bases; J trimming: 4 bases; junction bases outside the gene matches: 5. CDR3 sequence (DNA): TGTGCCAGCAGCTTAACCGGGACAGGGTTCGCAGATACGCAGTATTTT. Protein sequence: CASSLTGTGFADTQYF.

In its sample, this clonotype was seen many times. This chain uses TRBV6-5 with TRBJ2-1; 12 nucleotides agree with TRBD2. The CDR3 has 18 amino acids. Per the germline V gene, CDR1 is MNHEY and CDR2 is SVGAGI. V lost 0 bases, J lost 4 bases, and 7 bases stayed unmatched. The CDR3 is CASSYSLASGGDYNEQFF. Written as DNA, the CDR3 is TGTGCCAGCAGTTACTCGTTGGCTAGCGGGGGGGATTACAATGAGCAGTTCTTC.

There are many counts of this clonotype. The chain uses TRBV11-1 and TRBJ1-1, with 7 bases lining up with TRBD1. This CDR3 region has 15 residues. With 5 bases clipped from V and 4 bases from J, the junction kept 10 bases outside the gene matches. CDR1 is SGHAT and CDR2 is FQDESV in the germline V gene (reference sequence). The CDR3 coding sequence is TGTGCCAGCAGCCCCCACAGGGGAGGGGGCACTGAAGCTTTCTTT. Its protein product is CASSPHRGGGTEAFF.

This clonotype was counted a few times. The chain links TRBV5-1 to TRBJ2-5; D is unclear. The length of the CDR3 is 12 residues. Germline assignment: CDR1 SGHRS and CDR2 YFSETQ. Trimming left V 1 base short and J 4 bases short, with 5 bases between. The DNA for the CDR3 is TGCGCCAGCAGCTTGATAGGAGAGACCCAGTACTTC. This gives the protein CASSLIGETQYF. Together with reference TRBV5-1 and TRBJ2-5, the CDR3 gives the full variable domain: KAGVTQTPRYLIKTRGQQVTLSCSPISGHRSVSWYQQTPGQGLQFLFEYFSETQRNKGNFPGRFSGRQFSNSRSEMNVSTLELGDSALYLCASSLIGETQYFGPGTRLLVL.

Comment on this clonotype: This may be a read error: a much more frequent sequence differs by one nucleotide. The chain recombines TRBV30 with TRBJ2-5; D is perhaps TRBD2 (5 bases). Trimming shortened V by 2 bases and J by 4 bases, and 8 bases separated the two germline ends. Germline lookup yields CDR1 GTSNPN and CDR2 SVGIG (reference sequence). CDR3 length equals 12 residues. CDR3 sequence reads: CAWSPTIETQYF. CDR3 DNA sequence: TGTGCCTGGAGTCCGACTATAGAGACCCAGTACTTC.